These T cell receptor beta chains were read from a single sample in a study of control samples from healthy donors and cancer patients. Here immunoSEQ multiplex PCR was the method, and the copy in TCRdb shows in-frame clones only, minus some. In the table there are roughly 180,000 clones, 94% of which are singletons. The sequenced sample was blood. These receptors all come from a woman between 18 and 29 years old in good health. Both conserved end residues are part of each CDR3. A D gene is named only where the DNA matches it firmly. A clone size is listed for some rows: how often the clone was seen (once, few, many), or a class if it is expanded.

NA	TRBJ1-2	NA	TRBV29-1	CSVEGAGDYGYTF	TGCAGCGTTGAGGGGGCGGGAGACTATGGCTACACCTTC
NA	TRBJ1-2	once	TRBV6-2/TRBV6-3	CASSMTNYGYTF	TGTGCCAGCAGCATGACTAACTATGGCTACACCTTC
TRBD1	TRBJ1-4	NA	TRBV29-1	CSVEDRTGGYEKLFF	TGCAGCGTTGAAGATCGGACAGGGGGGTATGAAAAACTGTTTTTT
NA	TRBJ2-5	NA	TRBV5-6	CASSLETSWETQYF	TGTGCCAGCAGCTTGGAAACTAGTTGGGAGACCCAGTACTTC
NA	TRBJ2-2	NA	TRBV28	CASNPIPPVAAGELFF	TGTGCCAGCAATCCCATCCCCCCGGTGGCGGCCGGGGAGCTGTTTTTT
NA	TRBJ2-3	once	TRBV5-1	CASSLNPRSSTDTQYF	TGCGCCAGCAGCTTGAACCCAAGATCTAGCACAGATACGCAGTATTTT
NA	TRBJ1-5	NA	TRBV5-5	CASSAGQGSNQPQHF	TGTGCCAGCAGCGCGGGACAAGGCAGCAATCAGCCCCAGCATTTT
NA	TRBJ1-2	NA	TRBV6-5	CASSSGPNYGYTF	TGTGCCAGCAGTTCCGGTCCTAACTATGGCTACACCTTC
TRBD1	TRBJ1-1	NA	TRBV19	CASSRQGGREAFF	TGTGCCAGTAGCCGACAGGGTGGACGGGAAGCTTTCTTT
NA	TRBJ2-7	once	TRBV28	CASRPRTGGYEQYF	TGTGCCAGCAGACCTCGGACTGGGGGCTACGAGCAGTACTTC
TRBD1	TRBJ2-7	NA	TRBV11-3	CASSLSLLPGQGTYEQYF	TGTGCCAGCAGCTTATCTCTCCTCCCGGGACAGGGGACGTACGAGCAGTACTTC
NA	TRBJ1-5	NA	TRBV14	CASSHGPFNQPQHF	TGTGCCAGCAGCCACGGGCCGTTCAATCAGCCCCAGCATTTT
NA	TRBJ1-5	NA	TRBV6-6	CASRYGRSGQPQHF	TGTGCCAGCAGGTACGGACGCTCAGGGCAGCCCCAGCATTTT
NA	TRBJ1-2	NA	TRBV5-5	CASSLDQVIGGYTF	TGTGCCAGCAGCTTAGACCAGGTAATCGGCGGCTACACCTTC
NA	TRBJ1-3	NA	TRBV7-2	CASSQGILSGNTIYF	TGTGCCAGCAGTCAAGGGATCCTTTCTGGAAACACCATATATTTT
TRBD2	TRBJ2-5	NA	TRBV4-2	CASSQGTSVGETQYF	TGTGCCAGCAGCCAGGGGACTAGCGTGGGGGAGACCCAGTACTTC
NA	TRBJ1-2	NA	TRBV29-1	CSVDTAGAGGYTF	TGCAGCGTTGATACCGCGGGGGCCGGTGGCTACACCTTC
NA	TRBJ1-1	NA	TRBV19	CATRDSTVGEAFF	TGTGCTACCAGGGACTCCACAGTAGGTGAAGCTTTCTTT
NA	TRBJ2-2	NA	TRBV9	CASTLRGNGGELFF	TGTGCCAGCACCCTACGAGGGAACGGCGGGGAGCTGTTTTTT
NA	TRBJ1-2	NA	TRBV7-9	CASSLEATDNYGYTF	TGTGCCAGCAGCTTAGAGGCCACGGATAACTATGGCTACACCTTC
TRBD2	TRBJ2-7	NA	TRBV7-9	CASSPAGLYEQYF	TGTGCCAGCAGCCCAGCGGGGTTATACGAGCAGTACTTC
NA	TRBJ1-6	NA	TRBV25-1	CASNTDGAFSPLHF	TGTGCCAGCAACACGGACGGGGCGTTTTCACCCCTCCACTTT
NA	TRBJ1-1	NA	TRBV24-1	CATSDSGRVAAAFF	TGTGCCACCAGTGATAGTGGTAGGGTTGCAGCGGCTTTCTTT
TRBD1	TRBJ1-2	NA	TRBV29-1	CSVVYRGGYGYTF	TGCAGCGTTGTATACAGGGGGGGCTATGGCTACACCTTC